The 9 T cell receptor beta chains presented below share a single source sample, sequenced in a study of spatial heterogeneity in lung cancer. Regarding time point: blood at routine non-recurrence follow-up after resection. Unsorted whole RNA of tumor, nontumor lung or frozen PBMC was sequenced. One entry per CDR3 protein, called by TCRdb with MiXCR from the 5' RACE reads. The profile shows more than 25,000 distinct CDR3 sequences, under 6.5% of them singletons. This specimen consisted of PBMCs, obtained at follow-up. The receptor set was obtained from a male donor with early-stage non-small cell lung cancer.

This clonotype is labeled medium-sized (0.01 to 0.1%). The J gene is TRBJ2-1, the V gene TRBV4-3; 9 bases align to TRBD1. The CDR3 covers 17 residues. Germline values: CDR1 LGHNA, CDR2 YSLEER. Unmatched junction bases numbered 10, after V lost 1 base and J lost 6 bases. CDR3 nucleotides: TGCGCCAGCAGCCAAGGGCTTTGGGACAGGGCCTCCAATGAGCAGTTCTTC. This codes for CASSQGLWDRASNEQFF.

By share, this clonotype counts as medium-sized. This chain joins TRBV6-5 and TRBJ2-7; D is unclear. Germline loops: CDR1 MNHEY, CDR2 SVGAGI. The CDR3 spans 12 residues. Trimming took 7 bases from V and 3 from J, leaving 10 bases between them. The CDR3 reads CASTADRYEQYF. CDR3 in DNA: TGTGCCAGCACCGCCGACCGCTACGAGCAGTACTTC.

At least ten counts were recorded for this clonotype. The rearrangement links TRBV10-3 to TRBJ2-3; 14 nucleotides match TRBD2. The CDR3 is 16 amino acids. Germline values: CDR1 ENHRY, CDR2 SYGVKD. The junction had 9 bases not matched to a gene; V was cut back by 5 bases and J by 8 bases. The CDR3 nucleotides read TGTGCCATCAGTACCGGACTAGCGGGAGGTAGTGTTACGCAGTATTTT. It translates to CAISTGLAGGSVTQYF.

This clonotype was counted many times. J is TRBJ2-5 and V is TRBV27, with D possibly being TRBD1 or TRBD2 (5 bases each). CDR1 is MNHEY, CDR2 SMNVEV, per germline (reference sequence). CDR3 size: 13 residues. Deletions cut 5 bases from V and 5 bases from J, with 12 bases between. The CDR3 loop reads CASSLGVMETQYF. In nucleotides, the CDR3 is TGTGCCAGCAGTCTGGGGGTCATGGAGACCCAGTACTTC.

There are many counts of this clonotype. This sequence joins TRBV10-3 and TRBJ2-7; TRBD2 is a possible D gene (6 bases). Trimming pared 7 bases from V and 6 bases from J, leaving 25 bases between. CDR1 and CDR2 (germline): ENHRY, SYGVKD. This CDR3 comprises 16 residues. The CDR3 DNA is TGTGCCATCAACATCGAGCCCATAACTAGCTCGGGCGAGCAGTACGTC. Its translation is CAINIEPITSSGEQYV.

This clonotype has ten or more counts. This rearrangement joins TRBV3-1 to TRBJ2-1, with TRBD2 identical over 12 bases. CDR1 is LGHDT and CDR2 is YNNKEL in the germline V gene (reference sequence). There are 17 residues in the CDR3. V shed 4 bases, J shed 4 bases, and the junction held 8 bases outside the gene matches. The CDR3 region is CASSLTASGGGYNEQFF. The CDR3 DNA is TGTGCCAGCAGCCTTACGGCTAGCGGGGGGGGTTACAATGAGCAGTTCTTC.

This clonotype was seen many times. V is TRBV28 and J is TRBJ2-7; 11 bases align to TRBD1. The CDR3 totals 15 residues. V shed 4 bases, J shed 0 bases, and the junction held 2 bases outside the gene matches. Germline-derived CDR1 and CDR2 are MDHEN and SYDVKM. CDR3 protein: CASSSGTGGSYEQYF. The DNA for the CDR3 is TGTGCCAGCAGTTCCGGGACAGGGGGCTCCTACGAGCAGTACTTC.

This chain's CDR3 is CASSLRGRDTQYF. The CDR3 DNA is TGTGCCAGCAGTTTACGGGGGAGAGATACGCAGTATTTT. This chain joins TRBV12-3 or TRBV12-4 and TRBJ2-3, with TRBD2 as a possible D gene (6 bases). Trimming removed 2 bases from V and 5 bases from J, with 8 bases in between. The CDR3 consists of 13 residues.

This clonotype was seen a few times. The genes are TRBV7-9 and TRBJ2-3; D is perhaps TRBD1 (6 bases). This CDR3 has 14 residues. V was cut by 7 bases and J by 3 bases, with 14 bases left in between. Germline lookup yields CDR1 SEHNR and CDR2 FQNEAQ (reference sequence). The CDR3 nucleotides read TGTGCCAGCAACTCGGTGGGGGCGACAGATACGCAGTATTTT. Amino acids: CASNSVGATDTQYF.